The rows below give T cell receptor beta chains drawn from one sample of a study of blood T cell repertoires in COVID-19. Libraries were prepared by immunoSEQ multiplex PCR; TCRdb keeps only in-frame clonotypes and omits some of them. The table lists roughly 350,000 clones, roughly 89% of them singletons. Material: peripheral blood. These receptors were collected from a woman between 18 and 29 years old who had recovered from COVID-19. Each CDR3 is given with its conserved first and last residue. D genes are given only for firm matches. Clone size is shown for a subset of rows, as once, few, many or a class of expanded clone.

V: TRBV13; J: TRBJ1-1; size: NA; D: NA; DNA: TGTGCCAGCAGCTTAGACCACGGGACAATGAACACTGAAGCTTTCTTT; CDR3: CASSLDHGTMNTEAFF
V: TRBV6-5; J: TRBJ1-4; size: NA; D: TRBD1; DNA: TGTGCCAGCAGTTACTCGGGGACAGGGGGCGTTGAAAAACTGTTTTTT; CDR3: CASSYSGTGGVEKLFF
V: TRBV5-1; J: TRBJ1-3; size: NA; D: TRBD1; DNA: TGCGCCAGCAGCTTGGAGGGCGTAGGACAGGGCGACACCATATATTTT; CDR3: CASSLEGVGQGDTIYF
V: TRBV2; J: TRBJ2-3; size: NA; D: NA; DNA: TGTGCCAGCAGTGAATTAATAGCGTCAGATACGCAGTATTTT; CDR3: CASSELIASDTQYF
V: TRBV30; J: TRBJ2-3; size: once; D: TRBD2; DNA: TGTGCCTGGAGTGTAGGACTAGCGGGAGTCAAAGGGGCAGATACGCAGTATTTT; CDR3: CAWSVGLAGVKGADTQYF
V: TRBV2; J: TRBJ2-2; size: NA; D: TRBD1; DNA: TGTGCCAGCAGTGAAGGGGACAGGGGACGCACCGGGGAGCTGTTTTTT; CDR3: CASSEGDRGRTGELFF
V: TRBV6-2/TRBV6-3; J: TRBJ2-1; size: NA; D: NA; DNA: TGTGCCAGCAGCATCTGGGACTTGGGTCACAATGAGCAGTTCTTC; CDR3: CASSIWDLGHNEQFF
V: TRBV19; J: TRBJ1-5; size: NA; D: NA; DNA: TGTGCCAGCCTTCGGGTAGGTCAGCCCCAGCATTTT; CDR3: CASLRVGQPQHF
V: TRBV11-3; J: TRBJ2-3; size: few; D: TRBD2; DNA: TGTGCCAGCAGCTTGACACCACTAGCGACCTCAGTAGGTACGCAGTATTTT; CDR3: CASSLTPLATSVGTQYF
V: TRBV4-1; J: TRBJ1-1; size: once; D: TRBD1; DNA: TGCGCCAGCAGCCAAGGCGACAGGGTTGCCCCTGAAGCTTTCTTT; CDR3: CASSQGDRVAPEAFF
V: TRBV10-3; J: TRBJ2-1; size: NA; D: TRBD2; DNA: TGTGCCATCAGTGGCACTAGCGGGTACAATGAGCAGTTCTTC; CDR3: CAISGTSGYNEQFF
V: TRBV7-9; J: TRBJ2-2; size: NA; D: TRBD1; DNA: TGTGCCAGCAGCCCCCAGGGACAGCCAGTTTCCAACACCGGGGAGCTGTTTTTT; CDR3: CASSPQGQPVSNTGELFF